The 32 T cell receptor beta chains given below trace back to one sample, sequenced in a study of human T cells and chemical hapten exposure. Indicated time point: pre-sensitization, week 0. Described treatment: therapeutic diphenylcyclopropenone sensitization with weekly scalp DPC. One entry per CDR3 protein, called by TCRdb with MiXCR from the RACE reads. Here the sample spans tens of thousands of distinct CDR3 sequences, approximately 11% being singletons. The material was whole blood, obtained in connection with sensitization to the hapten diphenylcyclopropenone (DPC). These receptors were obtained from a woman aged 50 to 60 with alopecia areata. Some clones in this sample may be carry-over from other donors' samples.

Turning to this clonotype: This may be a read error, as it is one base from a much larger clone. The chain is built from TRBV7-2 and TRBJ1-1; tentative D call: TRBD1 (6 bases). Trimming left V 7 bases short and J 0 bases short, with 18 bases between. The length of the CDR3 is 16 residues. Germline V gene data show CDR1 as SGHTA and CDR2 as FQGNSA. The CDR3 here is CASIPWTATMNTEAFF. The CDR3 bases are TGTGCCAGCATCCCGTGGACAGCTACAATGAACACTGAAGCTTTCTTT.

The J gene is TRBJ1-1, the V gene TRBV5-1; D is ambiguous. The germline V gene encodes CDR1 SGHRS and CDR2 YFSETQ. Trimming took off 4 bases at V and 0 bases at J, with 13 bases between the two ends. This CDR3 region has 15 residues. CDR3 bases: TGCGCCAGCAGCCGGGAACCTACAATGAACACTGAAGCTTTCTTT. It translates to CASSREPTMNTEAFF.

This clonotype was observed at least ten times. The rearrangement uses TRBV12-3 or TRBV12-4 and TRBJ1-3; 7 nucleotides agree with TRBD1. The CDR3 runs 14 residues. V was pared by 7 bases and J by 3 bases, with 6 bases of the junction left unmatched. The CDR3 here is CASTVTGYGNTIYF. CDR3 DNA: TGTGCCAGCACCGTGACAGGGTATGGAAACACCATATATTTT.

This clonotype was seen at least ten times. This chain uses TRBV20-1 with TRBJ2-1; TRBD2 matches at 13 bases. The CDR3 has 13 residues. The germline V gene has CDR1 DFQATT and CDR2 SNEGSKA (reference sequence). Trimming removed 5 bases from V and 7 bases from J; junction bases left unmatched: 2. The CDR3 loop is CSAWTSGSNEQFF. The CDR3 nucleotides read TGCAGTGCTTGGACTAGCGGGAGTAATGAGCAGTTCTTC.

The rearrangement uses TRBV28 and TRBJ1-5; D uncertain. This CDR3 contains 15 residues. Germline V gives CDR1 MDHEN, CDR2 SYDVKM. Trimming removed 3 bases from V and 3 bases from J, with 12 bases in between. The CDR3 region is CASSFFWADNQPQHF. The DNA for the CDR3 is TGTGCCAGCAGTTTTTTTTGGGCCGACAATCAGCCCCAGCATTTT.

This clonotype was detected a few times. Here the CDR3 DNA reads TGTGCCAGCAGCTCAGTCAGGGGGCTCCTGTACTTC. Translated, it gives CASSSVRGLLYF. The chain is built from TRBV7-6 and TRBJ2-4; 8 nucleotides agree with TRBD1. Germline CDR1 is SGHVS and CDR2 is FNYEAQ. The CDR3 loop spans 12 amino acids. The trim removed 4 bases at V and 15 bases at J, leaving 8 bases unmatched.

This clonotype was recorded many times. The V and J genes are TRBV7-9 and TRBJ1-5; 7 bases line up with TRBD1. With 0 bases clipped from V and 0 bases from J, the junction kept 11 bases outside the gene matches. Germline CDR1 reads SEHNR; CDR2 reads FQNEAQ (reference sequence). This CDR3 region has 19 residues. CDR3: CASSLAIGGQSYSNQPQHF. The CDR3 DNA reads as TGTGCCAGCAGCTTAGCGATCGGGGGACAGTCCTATAGCAATCAGCCCCAGCATTTT.

In its sample, this clonotype was seen many times. V usage is TRBV27 and J usage is TRBJ2-7; tentative D call: TRBD1 (6 bases). V lost 10 bases and J 4 bases, leaving 23 bases between the germline ends. The V gene's germline CDR1 is MNHEY and CDR2 SMNVEV (reference sequence). CDR3 length: 15 residues. The CDR3 coding sequence is TGTGCCACCCGCTTTCTATACGGACAGAAATACGAGCAGTACTTC. Translation: CATRFLYGQKYEQYF.

This clonotype was found a few times. The chain carries TRBV27 and TRBJ1-6, with 10 bases that match TRBD1. CDR1 is MNHEY, CDR2 SMNVEV, per germline (reference sequence). The CDR3 sequence is 19 residues long. V shed 6 bases, J shed 7 bases, and the junction held 18 bases outside the gene matches. The CDR3 here is CASSQGVPGQGRRNSPLHF. In DNA, the CDR3 is TGTGCCAGCAGCCAAGGGGTACCGGGACAGGGGAGAAGAAATTCACCCCTCCACTTT.

Concerning this clonotype: This may stem from a read error, because a much larger clone lies one nucleotide away. The chain has TRBV2 and TRBJ2-7; a possible D gene is TRBD2 (5 bases). This CDR3 is 13 amino acids long. V was trimmed by 5 bases and J by 6 bases, leaving 14 bases between them. The germline V gene encodes CDR1 SNHLY and CDR2 FYNNEI. CDR3 residues: CASSQNLEGEQYF. The CDR3 DNA sequence: TGTGCCAGCAGTCAGAACCTTGAGGGCGAGCAGTACTTC.

This clonotype was seen a few times. CDR3 coding DNA: TGTGCCAGCAGCTTCCGGGACAGGGGATTCCAAGAGACCCAGTACTTC. This sequence encodes CASSFRDRGFQETQYF. This chain joins TRBV7-9 and TRBJ2-5; 10 bases match TRBD1. Germline lookup yields CDR1 SEHNR and CDR2 FQNEAQ (reference sequence). This CDR3 is 16 amino acids long. V trimming: 3 bases; J trimming: 1 base; junction bases outside the gene matches: 5.

This clonotype was observed many times. The chain couples TRBV29-1 to TRBJ2-3; tentative D call: TRBD2 (7 bases). V lost 6 bases, J lost 1 base, and 20 bases lay in between. Germline loops: CDR1 SQVTM, CDR2 ANQGSEA. The CDR3 has 16 amino acids. The CDR3 spells CSVRGRGGGGTDTQYF. CDR3 bases: TGCAGCGTGAGGGGCCGCGGGGGCGGTGGCACAGATACGCAGTATTTT.

The chain links TRBV7-2 to TRBJ2-5; 14 bases agree with TRBD2. The trim removed 1 base at V and 4 bases at J, leaving 5 bases unmatched. Germline V gene sequence: CDR1 SGHTA, CDR2 FQGNSA. This CDR3 region has 17 residues. The CDR3: CASSLGLAGGPRETQYF. The CDR3, as DNA: TGTGCCAGCAGCTTAGGACTAGCGGGGGGGCCAAGAGAGACCCAGTACTTC.

This clonotype has ten or more counts. The gene calls are TRBV14 and TRBJ1-1; no firm D call. Trimming cost V 0 bases and J 5 bases, with 22 bases left between them. This CDR3 has 18 residues. Germline V gene lookup returns CDR1 SGHDN and CDR2 FVKESK. The CDR3 nucleotides are TGTGCCAGCAGCCAAGATACCCCGGCAAACCTACTTAGGACTGAAGCTTTCTTT. Translation: CASSQDTPANLLRTEAFF. The full variable domain, in which reference TRBV14 and TRBJ1-1 provide the parts outside the CDR3, is EAGVTQFPSHSVIEKGQTVTLRCDPISGHDNLYWYRRVMGKEIKFLLHFVKESKQDESGMPNNRFLAERTGGTYSTLKVQPAELEDSGVYFCASSQDTPANLLRTEAFFGQGTRLTVV.

This clonotype turned up a few times. This chain uses TRBV12-3 or TRBV12-4 with TRBJ1-1, with TRBD1 identical over 7 bases. V lost 6 bases, J lost 1 base, and 5 bases stayed unmatched. This CDR3 comprises 14 residues. The CDR3 sequence is CASRRQGENTEAFF. CDR3 sequence (DNA): TGTGCCAGCAGACGACAGGGAGAGAACACTGAAGCTTTCTTT.

The chain is built from TRBV7-2 and TRBJ1-2; 7 bases are a match to TRBD1. Losses at the gene ends were 5 bases for V and 4 bases for J; bases not matched to a gene: 4. The CDR3 length is 13 residues. Looked up from germline, CDR1 is SGHTA and CDR2 is FQGNSA. This chain's CDR3 is CASSPGTVYGYTF. Here the CDR3 DNA reads TGTGCCAGCAGCCCAGGGACAGTCTATGGCTACACCTTC.

The chain combines TRBV27 with TRBJ1-2; no clear D gene. The CDR3 spans 14 residues. The germline CDR1 and CDR2 sequences are MNHEY and SMNVEV (reference sequence). V gave up 0 bases and J gave up 8 bases, with 13 bases separating them. CDR3 bases: TGTGCCAGCAGTTTATCGTGGGGTACGGCCGGCTACACCTTC. Residues: CASSLSWGTAGYTF.

The CDR3 DNA sequence: TGCGGGGGCGCGGGGCCCAATGAGACCCAGTACTTC. This translates into CGGAGPNETQYF. The chain combines TRBV20-1 with TRBJ2-5; TRBD1 or TRBD2 may be the D gene (6 bases each). Germline CDR1 reads DFQATT; CDR2 reads SNEGSKA (reference sequence). There are 12 residues in the CDR3.

This clonotype has a count of ten or more. The chain links TRBV7-9 to TRBJ1-6; D is undetermined. The V end was cut by 3 bases, the J end by 3 bases, with 12 bases between. Germline assignment: CDR1 SEHNR and CDR2 FQNEAQ (reference sequence). CDR3 length: 16 amino acids. The CDR3 here is CASSFPLSFYNSPLHF. CDR3 DNA sequence: TGTGCCAGCAGCTTTCCCTTAAGCTTCTATAATTCACCCCTCCACTTT. The variable domain in full, with the rest retrieved from reference TRBV7-9 and TRBJ1-6, is DTGVSQNPRHKITKRGQNVTFRCDPISEHNRLYWYRQTLGQGPEFLTYFQNEAQLEKSRLLSDRFSAERPKGSFSTLEIQRTEQGDSAMYLCASSFPLSFYNSPLHFGNGTRLTVT.

The chain recombines TRBV4-2 with TRBJ2-6; unclear D gene. Deletions cut 0 bases from V and 0 bases from J, with 12 bases between. The CDR3 sequence is 18 residues long. Germline CDR1 LGHNA, CDR2 YNFKEQ. The CDR3 is CASSQEKSLGSGANVLTF. In DNA form, the CDR3 reads TGTGCCAGCAGCCAAGAAAAGTCCTTAGGCTCTGGGGCCAACGTCCTGACTTTC.

This clonotype was counted many times. The chain is built from TRBV28 and TRBJ2-3; either TRBD1 or TRBD2 may supply D (5 bases each). Between the trimmed V and J ends, which lost 1 base and 4 bases, there was a span of 18 bases. Germline CDR1 and CDR2: MDHEN and SYDVKM. The CDR3 has 17 residues. CDR3 sequence reads: CASSLSGTTTGADTQYF. CDR3 nucleotide sequence: TGTGCCAGCAGTTTATCCGGGACCACTACCGGTGCAGATACGCAGTATTTT.

A few counts support this clonotype. The V gene is TRBV5-5, the J gene TRBJ2-1; 15 bases match TRBD2. The CDR3 sequence is 16 residues long. Germline V gene lookup returns CDR1 SGHKS and CDR2 YYEKEE (reference sequence). The V gene end was trimmed by 4 bases and the J gene end by 8 bases; junction bases not matched to a gene: 7. The CDR3 DNA is TGTGCCAGCAGCCCGGGACTAGCGGGAGGAATACATGAGCAGTTCTTC. Translated, it gives CASSPGLAGGIHEQFF.

This clonotype was seen a few times. V usage is TRBV28 and J usage is TRBJ2-1; possibly TRBD2 for D (6 bases). The CDR3 extends over 12 amino acids. Deletions cut 3 bases from V and 8 bases from J, with 8 bases between. Germline-derived CDR1 and CDR2 are MDHEN and SYDVKM. CDR3 DNA sequence: TGTGCCAGCAGTTTGTGGGGGGATGAGCAGTTCTTC. Amino acids: CASSLWGDEQFF.

The V and J genes are TRBV29-1 and TRBJ2-5, with a weak D call TRBD1 (5 bases). V dropped 3 bases and J dropped 5 bases, with 16 bases sitting between them. This CDR3 is 14 amino acids long. Germline CDR1 is SQVTM and CDR2 is ANQGSEA. The CDR3, as DNA: TGCAGCGTTGATACAGGATCCATCGGTGAGACCCAGTACTTC. Translating it yields CSVDTGSIGETQYF.

This clonotype was seen at least ten times. The chain uses TRBV7-2 and TRBJ1-4; D not certain. This CDR3 spans 14 amino acids. With 1 base removed from V and 4 bases from J, the gap between germline ends came to 7 bases. Per germline, CDR1 SGHTA and CDR2 FQGNSA. CDR3 nucleotide sequence: TGTGCCAGCAGCTTAGGGGCGAATAATGAAAAACTGTTTTTT. Amino acid sequence: CASSLGANNEKLFF.

The V and J genes are TRBV6-1 and TRBJ2-5; no clear D gene. CDR1 MNHNS and CDR2 SASEGT come from the germline V gene. The CDR3 covers 16 residues. V lost 2 bases and J lost 4, with 17 bases in between. The CDR3 DNA reads TGTGCCAGCAGTGAACGGAAAGGGCAGGTCAGAGAGACCCAGTACTTC. It encodes CASSERKGQVRETQYF.

This clonotype was found a few times. The chain employs TRBV20-1 and TRBJ1-1; 7 positions agree with TRBD1. The germline V gene encodes CDR1 DFQATT and CDR2 SNEGSKA (reference sequence). The CDR3 sequence is 13 residues long. Trimming at V came to 6 bases and at J to 1 base, leaving 5 bases not matched to a gene. This CDR3 reads CSAAPGGNTEAFF. As DNA, the CDR3 is TGCAGTGCCGCACCAGGGGGGAACACTGAAGCTTTCTTT.

This clonotype was counted many times. This rearrangement joins TRBV2 to TRBJ1-4; the D is unclear. Trimming took 6 bases from V and 5 from J, leaving 13 bases between them. The germline gives CDR1 SNHLY, CDR2 FYNNEI. The CDR3 has 14 residues. DNA for the CDR3: TGTGCCAGCAGGGGTAGCGGCTTAAATGAAAAACTGTTTTTT. This sequence encodes CASRGSGLNEKLFF.

The chain carries TRBV28 and TRBJ2-1, with 7 bases matching TRBD2. Germline V gene lookup returns CDR1 MDHEN and CDR2 SYDVKM. V lost 7 bases to trimming and J lost 5 bases; unmatched junction nucleotides: 14. There are 16 residues in the CDR3. This CDR3 is CASTGWGGAPNNEQFF. The CDR3 DNA reads TGTGCCAGCACGGGTTGGGGGGGAGCACCCAACAATGAGCAGTTCTTC. The entire variable domain, with the rest obtained from reference TRBV28 and TRBJ2-1, is as follows: DVKVTQSSRYLVKRTGEKVFLECVQDMDHENMFWYRQDPGLGLRLIYFSYDVKMKEKGDIPEGYSVSREKKERFSLILESASTNQTSMYLCASTGWGGAPNNEQFFGPGTRLTVL.

The chain combines TRBV11-1 with TRBJ1-2; 7 nucleotides align to TRBD1. CDR1 and CDR2 from the germline V gene are SGHAT and FQDESV (reference sequence). The ends lost 5 bases at V and 7 bases at J; junction bases unmatched: 10. The CDR3 totals 14 residues. The CDR3 protein is CASSPQTGRSGYTF. The CDR3 DNA reads TGTGCCAGCAGCCCGCAGACAGGGAGAAGTGGCTACACCTTC.

The chain links TRBV7-2 to TRBJ1-6; D gene uncertain. Trimming left V 2 bases short and J 6 bases short, with 11 bases between. The CDR3 is 15 amino acids. The germline CDR1 and CDR2 sequences are SGHTA and FQGNSA. In nucleotides, the CDR3 is TGTGCCAGCAGCTTATTCGGGGTGGCTAATTCACCCCTCCACTTT. Translating it yields CASSLFGVANSPLHF.

This chain joins TRBV20-1 and TRBJ2-1; the match to TRBD1 covers 7 bases. V lost 0 bases, J lost 7 bases, and 12 bases stayed unmatched. CDR3 size: 16 residues. Germline V lookup: CDR1 DFQATT, CDR2 SNEGSKA (reference sequence). DNA of the CDR3: TGCAGTGCTAGAGATTCCGGGACAGTAGTGAGGAATGAGCAGTTCTTC. Its protein is CSARDSGTVVRNEQFF.